A single sample is the source of the 15 T cell receptor beta chains below, sequenced in a study of shared clonotypes between healthy human individuals. Measured with immunoSEQ multiplex PCR; TCRdb has only the in-frame clones, and not every one. In the table there are 950,000 to 1,100,000 clones, around 76% of which are singletons. Sequenced: memory CD4+ T cells sorted from blood. The subset is: CD45RA-negative fraction. These receptors all come from a man aged 18 to 30 in good health.

This chain joins TRBV11-3 and TRBJ2-7, with D possibly being TRBD1 or TRBD2 (5 bases each). V was shortened by 1 base and J by 3 bases, with 10 bases between the two germline ends. In germline, CDR1 is SGHNT, CDR2 YENEEA. This CDR3 comprises 14 residues. CDR3 in amino acids: CASSLVAGSYEQYF. The CDR3 bases are TGTGCCAGCAGCTTAGTTGCAGGGAGCTACGAGCAGTACTTC.

About this clone itself: The sample contains more than one DNA sequence encoding this CDR3. The chain employs TRBV30 and TRBJ2-6; D remains ambiguous. V lost 0 bases to trimming and J lost 1 base, with 7 bases between them. The CDR3 has 15 amino acids. CDR1 is GTSNPN, CDR2 SVGIG, per germline (reference sequence). CDR3 DNA: TGTGCCTGGAGTGTACTGGGATCTGGGGCCAACGTCCTGACTTTC. Residues: CAWSVLGSGANVLTF.

The V gene is TRBV4-1, the J gene TRBJ2-1, with no clear D. The CDR3 has 17 residues. Germline lookup yields CDR1 MGHRA and CDR2 YSYEKL. V lost 1 base and J 7 bases, leaving 20 bases between the germline ends. The CDR3 DNA reads as TGCGCCAGCAGCCAAGTCGACTCCGGTTGGTTTGGGAATGAGCAGTTCTTC. Its translation is CASSQVDSGWFGNEQFF.

This clone was seen ten or more times. Here the CDR3 DNA reads TGTGCCAGCAGCTTGGAAGGGAGGTTGGCAGATACGCAGTATTTT. Residues: CASSLEGRLADTQYF. The chain joins TRBV5-6 to TRBJ2-3; possible D gene TRBD2, 6 bases. Trimming removed 0 bases from V and 4 bases from J, with 12 bases in between. CDR3 length: 15 residues. In germline, CDR1 is SGHDT, CDR2 YYEEEE.

This clone has just a few counts. This sequence joins TRBV4-3 and TRBJ1-1; D is unresolved. Germline assignment: CDR1 LGHNA and CDR2 YSLEER. Trimming cost V 1 base and J 5 bases, with 14 bases left between them. The CDR3 extends over 15 amino acids. As DNA, the CDR3 is TGCGCCAGCAGCCAAGGAGTAGGAGGAATTACTGAAGCTTTCTTT. The encoded protein is CASSQGVGGITEAFF.

The chain carries TRBV2 and TRBJ1-5, with no clear D. V lost 3 bases and J lost 4, with 7 bases in between. The CDR3 length is 13 residues. The germline CDR1 and CDR2 sequences are SNHLY and FYNNEI. CDR3 sequence (DNA): TGTGCCAGCAGTGAGGCCGAGAATCAGCCCCAGCATTTT. It yields the protein CASSEAENQPQHF.

CDR3 bases: TGTGCCAGCAGCCCGCGGACTACTCAAGAGACCCAGTACTTC. The encoded protein is CASSPRTTQETQYF. The chain is built from TRBV9 and TRBJ2-5; tentatively, D is TRBD2 (6 bases). The germline CDR1 and CDR2 sequences are SGDLS and YYNGEE. V was cut by 4 bases and J by 2 bases, with 12 bases left in between. CDR3 length equals 14 residues. Full variable domain (missing parts from reference TRBV9 and TRBJ2-5): DSGVTQTPKHLITATGQRVTLRCSPRSGDLSVYWYQQSLDQGLQFLIQYYNGEERAKGNILERFSAQQFPDLHSELNLSSLELGDSALYFCASSPRTTQETQYFGPGTRLLVL.

The chain links TRBV11-2 to TRBJ2-2; either TRBD1 or TRBD2 may fit D (5 bases each). The germline V gene encodes CDR1 SGHAT and CDR2 FQNNGV. The CDR3 extends over 15 amino acids. The V gene lost 5 bases and the J gene lost 4 bases, with 14 bases spanning the gap. In nucleotides, the CDR3 is TGTGCCAGCAGCGCGGTCGGGGCAAGCACCGGGGAGCTGTTTTTT. Protein: CASSAVGASTGELFF. The complete variable domain, with remaining parts taken from reference TRBV11-2 and TRBJ2-2, reads EAGVAQSPRYKIIEKRQSVAFWCNPISGHATLYWYQQILGQGPKLLIQFQNNGVVDDSQLPKDRFSAERLKGVDSTLKIQPAKLEDSAVYLCASSAVGASTGELFFGEGSRLTVL.

The V and J genes are TRBV10-2 and TRBJ2-7; 8 nucleotides align to TRBD1. There are 16 residues in the CDR3. With V trimmed by 3 bases and J by 0 bases, 7 bases remained unmatched. The germline CDR1 and CDR2 sequences are WSHSY and SAAADI. The CDR3 DNA sequence: TGCGCCAGCAGTGACCCGGGACAGGCCAGCTCCTACGAGCAGTACTTC. Translation gives CASSDPGQASSYEQYF.

The V gene is TRBV9, the J gene TRBJ2-7, with D unclear. V lost 0 bases, J lost 6 bases, and 10 bases lay in between. The CDR3 is 13 residues long. Germline values: CDR1 SGDLS, CDR2 YYNGEE. This chain's CDR3 is CASSVGHIGEQYF. In nucleotides, the CDR3 is TGTGCCAGCAGCGTAGGGCATATCGGCGAGCAGTACTTC.

This clone was recorded a few times. This chain uses TRBV21-1 with TRBJ1-5. TRBV21-1 is designated a pseudogene. The CDR3 is 14 amino acids. CDR3 loop: CASSKPESNQPQHF. Written as DNA, the CDR3 is TGTGCCAGCAGCAAACCGGAAAGCAATCAGCCCCAGCATTTT.

This chain joins TRBV6-5 and TRBJ2-2, with a possible D match to TRBD1 (5 bases). The germline V and J ends were trimmed by 0 bases and 3 bases, with 5 bases remaining between them. This CDR3 has 14 residues. The germline V gene encodes CDR1 MNHEY and CDR2 SVGAGI. CDR3 in amino acids: CASSYSRDTGELFF. The CDR3 DNA follows: TGTGCCAGCAGTTACTCCAGGGACACCGGGGAGCTGTTTTTT.

V usage is TRBV27 and J usage is TRBJ1-1; 7 nucleotides agree with TRBD1. The CDR3 runs to 14 residues. Germline V CDR1 and CDR2: MNHEY, SMNVEV (reference sequence). The ends lost 3 bases at V and 4 bases at J; junction bases unmatched: 5. The CDR3 coding sequence is TGTGCCAGCAGTTTTACACAGGGGAGCACTGAAGCTTTCTTT. Encoded protein: CASSFTQGSTEAFF.

The CDR3 DNA reads as TGTGCCAGCAGGACTACAGGGGAAGGGACTGAAGCTTTCTTT. Translated, it gives CASRTTGEGTEAFF. The chain recombines TRBV7-2 with TRBJ1-1, with 7 bases matching TRBD1. The CDR3 has 14 amino acids. The germline gives CDR1 SGHTA, CDR2 FQGNSA. The V and J ends lost 6 bases and 5 bases, in that order; junction bases with no gene match: 9. Variable domain in full (rest from reference TRBV7-2 and TRBJ1-1): GAGVSQSPSNKVTEKGKDVELRCDPISGHTALYWYRQSLGQGLEFLIYFQGNSAPDKSGLPSDRFSAERTGGSVSTLTIQRTQQEDSAVYLCASRTTGEGTEAFFGQGTRLTVV.

The chain carries TRBV18 and TRBJ2-7, with 8 nucleotides matching TRBD1. J lost 6 bases, V lost 6 bases, and 10 bases had no gene match. The V gene's germline CDR1 is KGHSH and CDR2 LQKENI. The CDR3 sequence is 14 residues long. This CDR3 reads CASSPYQTGGEQYF. The DNA of the CDR3 is TGTGCCAGCTCCCCCTATCAAACAGGGGGCGAGCAGTACTTC.